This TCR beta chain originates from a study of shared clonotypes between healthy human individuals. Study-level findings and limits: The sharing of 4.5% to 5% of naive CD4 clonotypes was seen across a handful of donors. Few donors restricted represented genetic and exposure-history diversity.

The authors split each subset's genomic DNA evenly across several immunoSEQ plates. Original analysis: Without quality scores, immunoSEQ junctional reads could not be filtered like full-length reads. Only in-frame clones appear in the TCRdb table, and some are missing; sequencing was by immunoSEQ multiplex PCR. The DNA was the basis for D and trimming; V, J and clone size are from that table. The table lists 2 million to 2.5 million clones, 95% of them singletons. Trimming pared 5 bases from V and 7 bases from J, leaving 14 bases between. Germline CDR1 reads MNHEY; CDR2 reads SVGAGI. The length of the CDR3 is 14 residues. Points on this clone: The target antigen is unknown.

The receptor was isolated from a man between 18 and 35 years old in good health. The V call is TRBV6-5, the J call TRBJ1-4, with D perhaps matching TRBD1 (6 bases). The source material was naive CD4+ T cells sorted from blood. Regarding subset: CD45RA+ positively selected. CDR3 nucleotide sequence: TGTGCCAGCAGTCCACAGGGCTTAGGTGAAAAACTGTTTTTT. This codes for CASSPQGLGEKLFF.